The next 18 T cell receptor beta chains were all read from a single sample in a study of T-cell memory formation after mild COVID-19. TCRdb reanalysed the 5' RACE reads using MiXCR and keeps one entry per CDR3 protein. Seen here are approximately 400,000 distinct CDR3 sequences, approximately 18% observed once, and the top ten hold 20% to 25%. Material for sequencing was PBMCs or a T cell subset sorted from them (not recorded which). The source of these receptors is a young man who had mild COVID-19 (a few samples of this study predate the infection). Cell type and time point are not known.

This rearrangement joins TRBV19 to TRBJ1-5; 7 positions match TRBD1. From germline, CDR1 is LNHDA and CDR2 SQIVND (reference sequence). The CDR3 extends over 15 amino acids. Trimming took 3 bases from V and 5 from J; bases not matched to a gene: 7. Here the CDR3 DNA reads TGTGCCAGTAGTATCCCCAGGGGGGGGCATCAGCCCCAGCATTTT. Protein product: CASSIPRGGHQPQHF.

The table lists this clonotype with many counts. The V gene is TRBV20-1, the J gene TRBJ2-1; D gene ambiguous. The germline V and J ends were trimmed by 4 bases and 14 bases, with 12 bases remaining between them. Germline V gene lookup returns CDR1 DFQATT and CDR2 SNEGSKA (reference sequence). The CDR3 is 10 residues long. The CDR3 region has the DNA TGCAGTGCTATCACCCCCCGGGAGTTCTTC. Residues: CSAITPREFF.

The table lists this clonotype with a few counts. V is TRBV28 and J is TRBJ2-3; 10 bases match TRBD1. Trimming at V came to 7 bases and at J to 6 bases, leaving 10 bases not matched to a gene. This CDR3 is 15 amino acids long. Germline V gene data show CDR1 as MDHEN and CDR2 as SYDVKM. The CDR3 loop reads CASNRRDRGRDTQYF. In DNA form, the CDR3 reads TGTGCCAGCAATCGCCGGGACAGGGGCCGGGATACGCAGTATTTT.

In its sample, this clonotype was seen a few times. The J gene is TRBJ2-2, the V gene TRBV11-3, with D possibly being TRBD1 (6 bases). This CDR3 contains 16 residues. Looked up from germline, CDR1 is SGHNT and CDR2 is YENEEA. V was trimmed by 4 bases and J by 0 bases, leaving 12 bases between them. CDR3 protein: CASSSPGHTNTGELFF. For the CDR3, the DNA is TGTGCCAGCAGCTCACCGGGACACACGAACACCGGGGAGCTGTTTTTT.

This clonotype turned up a few times. The chain couples TRBV7-3 to TRBJ2-5; no clear D. V was shortened by 5 bases and J by 3 bases, with 13 bases between the two germline ends. CDR1 and CDR2 from the germline V gene are SGHTA and FQGTGA. The CDR3 has 14 residues. CDR3 nucleotides: TGTGCCAGCAGCCTGACTGGCCGTGAAGAGACCCAGTACTTC. Its translation is CASSLTGREETQYF.

The chain couples TRBV18 to TRBJ2-7; D ambiguous. The germline V gene encodes CDR1 KGHSH and CDR2 LQKENI. With 3 bases removed from V and 3 bases from J, the gap between germline ends came to 9 bases. The CDR3 has 13 residues. In DNA form, the CDR3 reads TGTGCCAGCTCACCCTCAGGTATCTACGAGCAGTACTTC. Protein product: CASSPSGIYEQYF.

The chain combines TRBV6-5 with TRBJ1-3; 7 bases map to TRBD1. In germline, CDR1 is MNHEY, CDR2 SVGAGI. CDR3 length: 14 amino acids. With V trimmed by 4 bases and J by 6 bases, 6 bases remained unmatched. In nucleotides, the CDR3 is TGTGCCAGCAGTTCGAAGACAGGGATAAACACCATATATTTT. It codes for CASSSKTGINTIYF.

The chain recombines TRBV19 with TRBJ2-7, with D unclear. The CDR3 is 12 amino acids. Germline V gene data show CDR1 as LNHDA and CDR2 as SQIVND (reference sequence). V lost 1 base, J lost 3 bases, and 4 bases lay in between. The CDR3 here is CASSIGSYEQYV. The CDR3 nucleotides are TGTGCCAGTAGTATAGGCAGCTACGAGCAGTACGTC.

V and J are TRBV6-1 and TRBJ2-1, with 7 bases identical to TRBD1. This CDR3 is 14 amino acids long. Germline V gene data show CDR1 as MNHNS and CDR2 as SASEGT. V lost 5 bases, J lost 9 bases, and 10 bases stayed unmatched. As DNA, the CDR3 is TGTGCCAGCAGTACTCACCCAACAGGGGTTGAGCAGTTCTTC. This encodes CASSTHPTGVEQFF.

This clonotype was observed at least ten times. The V call is TRBV12-3 or TRBV12-4, the J call TRBJ2-3, with D perhaps TRBD2 (6 bases). Between the trimmed V and J ends, which lost 6 bases and 6 bases, there was a span of 16 bases. CDR3 length: 14 residues. CDR3: CASSAIGRGDTQYF. Here the CDR3 DNA reads TGTGCCAGCAGCGCTATCGGACGGGGGGATACGCAGTATTTT.

This clonotype was counted at least ten times. The rearrangement uses TRBV7-2 and TRBJ2-1; 8 bases fit TRBD2. Germline V gene data show CDR1 as SGHTA and CDR2 as FQGNSA. Unmatched junction bases numbered 4, after V lost 1 base and J lost 5 bases. CDR3 length: 15 amino acids. CDR3 in amino acids: CASSLVAGINNEQFF. CDR3 bases: TGTGCCAGCAGCTTAGTAGCGGGGATCAACAATGAGCAGTTCTTC.

The rearrangement links TRBV11-2 to TRBJ2-4; D may be TRBD1 or TRBD2 (5 bases each). This CDR3 contains 17 residues. Germline CDR1 and CDR2: SGHAT and FQNNGV. Trimming cost V 3 bases and J 0 bases, with 15 bases left between them. The CDR3 here is CASSLRLGPLAKNIQYF. CDR3 nucleotides: TGTGCCAGCAGCTTGCGCCTGGGACCTCTAGCCAAAAACATTCAGTACTTC.

This clonotype was seen only a few times. This rearrangement joins TRBV29-1 to TRBJ2-2; TRBD1 matches 10 bases. Germline loops: CDR1 SQVTM, CDR2 ANQGSEA. The CDR3 has 15 amino acids. Unmatched junction bases numbered 7, after V lost 7 bases and J lost 2 bases. The CDR3 loop is CSGVGTGDNTGELFF. DNA of the CDR3: TGCAGCGGTGTCGGGACAGGGGACAACACCGGGGAGCTGTTTTTT.

CDR3 DNA sequence: TGTGCCAGCATGGGAGAGACCCAGTACTTC. Translated, it gives CASMGETQYF. The rearrangement links TRBV12-3 or TRBV12-4 to TRBJ2-5; D unresolved. With 7 bases removed from V and 4 bases from J, the gap between germline ends came to 4 bases. The CDR3 runs to 10 residues.

The rearrangement uses TRBV7-3 and TRBJ2-1, with 7 nucleotides matching TRBD1. In germline, CDR1 is SGHTA, CDR2 FQGTGA. The CDR3 runs to 15 residues. Trimming cost V 5 bases and J 1 base; bases outside gene matches: 5. As DNA, the CDR3 is TGTGCCAGCAGCCTACACAGGGGTTCCTACAATGAGCAGTTCTTC. It yields the protein CASSLHRGSYNEQFF.

This chain's CDR3 is CASSVGPGQGREQFF. In nucleotides, the CDR3 is TGTGCCAGCAGCGTAGGCCCCGGACAGGGACGGGAGCAGTTCTTC. This sequence joins TRBV9 and TRBJ2-1; 8 bases are a match to TRBD1. The germline V gene has CDR1 SGDLS and CDR2 YYNGEE. The V segment lost 0 bases and the J segment 10 bases; nucleotides outside the gene matches: 9. The CDR3 contains 15 residues.

In its sample, this clonotype was seen a few times. For the CDR3, the DNA is TGTGCCAGCAGTTACTCCCGAGGGGGGCAGCCCCAGCATTTT. Amino acid sequence: CASSYSRGGQPQHF. V is TRBV6-2 or TRBV6-3 and J is TRBJ1-5; perhaps TRBD1 as D (6 bases). Trimming took 0 bases from V and 7 from J, leaving 10 bases between them. The germline V gene has CDR1 MNHEY and CDR2 SVGEGT. This CDR3 comprises 14 residues.

V is TRBV7-3 and J is TRBJ2-2; 7 bases match TRBD1. CDR3 length: 15 residues. Germline V lookup: CDR1 SGHTA, CDR2 FQGTGA. V shed 5 bases and J 0 bases; nucleotides not matched to a gene: 3. CDR3: CASSPGQANTGELFF. The CDR3 coding sequence is TGTGCCAGCAGCCCCGGACAGGCGAACACCGGGGAGCTGTTTTTT. Using reference TRBV7-3 and TRBJ2-2 for the parts outside the CDR3, the full variable domain is GAGVSQTPSNKVTEKGKYVELRCDPISGHTALYWYRQSLGQGPEFLIYFQGTGAADDSGLPNDRFFAVRPEGSVSTLKIQRTERGDSAVYLCASSPGQANTGELFFGEGSRLTVL.